What follows are 32 T cell receptor beta chains derived from one specimen sequenced in a study of healthy donors' naive CD4 and CD8 T cells. Starting from 500 ng of total RNA, TCR libraries were made with linear amplification. TCRdb re-called the reads with MiXCR, one entry per CDR3 protein. The table records around 200,000 distinct CDR3 sequences, around 80% of them present only once. Source material: naive CD4+ and CD8+ T cells sorted from blood, pooled from several donors. These receptors were collected from a pool of human donors in good health; the sample pools cells from several healthy donors.

The CDR3 coding sequence is TGTGCCTCCAGAGGACAGGCAGATACGCAGTATTTT. As protein: CASRGQADTQYF. V usage is TRBV6-4 and J usage is TRBJ2-3; 7 bases fit TRBD1. Germline V gene lookup returns CDR1 MRHNA and CDR2 SNTAGT. The CDR3 runs to 12 residues. The junction had 6 bases not matched to a gene; V was cut back by 11 bases and J by 4 bases.

V and J are TRBV6-4 and TRBJ1-1, with no clear D. The CDR3 length is 11 residues. Germline CDR1 MRHNA, CDR2 SNTAGT. V dropped 11 bases and J dropped 4 bases, with 11 bases sitting between them. The CDR3 protein is CAASSGTEAFF. The CDR3 DNA reads TGTGCCGCTTCATCGGGCACTGAAGCTTTCTTT.

This rearrangement joins TRBV27 to TRBJ2-1; TRBD2 might be the D (5 bases). Germline V gives CDR1 MNHEY, CDR2 SMNVEV (reference sequence). Trimming removed 3 bases from V and 2 bases from J, with 20 bases in between. This CDR3 has 18 amino acids. DNA for the CDR3: TGTGCCAGCAGTTTCGTTTCCCCTAGCCTCTTCACCTACAATGAGCAGTTCTTC. Translated: CASSFVSPSLFTYNEQFF.

The chain uses TRBV29-1 and TRBJ2-1; TRBD2 agrees at 7 bases. The CDR3 is 14 residues long. J lost 4 bases, V lost 3 bases, and 6 bases had no gene match. The V gene's germline CDR1 is SQVTM and CDR2 ANQGSEA. The CDR3 nucleotides are TGCAGCGTTGATACGCGGGAGAAGTACAATGAGCAGTTCTTC. Translated, it gives CSVDTREKYNEQFF.

This chain connects TRBV29-1 to TRBJ2-1; D is uncertain. From germline, CDR1 is SQVTM and CDR2 ANQGSEA. The V gene lost 2 bases and the J gene lost 2 bases, with 4 bases spanning the gap. The CDR3 contains 12 residues. Here the CDR3 reads CSVETTYNEQFF. The CDR3 DNA is TGCAGCGTTGAAACTACCTACAATGAGCAGTTCTTC.

The chain links TRBV29-1 to TRBJ2-1; D call uncertain. Germline CDR1 is SQVTM and CDR2 is ANQGSEA. Trimming took off 0 bases at V and 6 bases at J, with 6 bases between the two ends. The CDR3 is 12 residues long. DNA for the CDR3: TGCAGCGTTGAAGATAGGGCCAATGAGCAGTTCTTC. Translated, it gives CSVEDRANEQFF.

V gene TRBV6-1 combines with J gene TRBJ1-2; 12 nucleotides line up with TRBD1. The CDR3 is 15 amino acids. V gave up 5 bases and J gave up 7 bases; unmatched junction bases: 8. Germline V CDR1 and CDR2: MNHNS, SASEGT. The CDR3 DNA follows: TGTGCCAGCAGTTTGCGGGACAGGGGGCAGGGTGGCTACACCTTC. Encoded protein: CASSLRDRGQGGYTF.

The gene calls are TRBV12-5 and TRBJ1-5; tentatively, D is TRBD1 (5 bases). CDR3 length: 13 residues. Germline loops: CDR1 LGHNT, CDR2 FRNRAP. V was cut by 6 bases and J by 7 bases, with 13 bases left in between. The CDR3 region has the DNA TGTGCTAGTGGGCTACAGGTGAGCCAGCCCCAGCATTTT. It is translated as CASGLQVSQPQHF.

V is TRBV20-1 and J is TRBJ2-2; weak D call: TRBD1 (6 bases). Trimming removed 1 base at V and 4 bases at J, with 10 bases between. The CDR3 is made up of 14 amino acids. Germline V CDR1 and CDR2: DFQATT, SNEGSKA (reference sequence). Here the CDR3 DNA reads TGCAGTGCTAGAGTTACAGGGCCCACCGGGGAGCTGTTTTTT. It specifies CSARVTGPTGELFF.

This clonotype has a single count. The gene calls are TRBV30 and TRBJ1-2; the D is unclear. CDR1 is GTSNPN and CDR2 is SVGIG in the germline V gene (reference sequence). Between the trimmed V and J ends, which lost 1 base and 3 bases, there was a span of 9 bases. The CDR3 consists of 13 residues. CDR3 DNA: TGTGCCTGGAGTGGCAGCCCAGACTATGGCTACACCTTC. Its protein product is CAWSGSPDYGYTF.

This clonotype was detected a few times. The V call is TRBV6-1, the J call TRBJ2-3; tentatively, D is TRBD1 (5 bases). Looked up from germline, CDR1 is MNHNS and CDR2 is SASEGT. The CDR3 loop spans 13 amino acids. Trimming removed 5 bases at V and 4 bases at J, with 10 bases between. CDR3 DNA: TGTGCCAGCAGTATAACGACAGCAGATACGCAGTATTTT. Translating it yields CASSITTADTQYF.

This clonotype was counted only a few times. The chain recombines TRBV6-5 with TRBJ2-7; 9 bases are shared with TRBD2. Germline assignment: CDR1 MNHEY and CDR2 SVGAGI. The V segment lost 5 bases and the J segment 3 bases; nucleotides outside the gene matches: 5. The CDR3 length is 14 residues. CDR3: CASSPSGTIYEQYF. DNA of the CDR3: TGTGCCAGCAGTCCTAGCGGGACTATCTACGAGCAGTACTTC.

The rearrangement joins TRBV29-1 to TRBJ1-5, with a possible D match to TRBD1 (5 bases). Germline V gives CDR1 SQVTM, CDR2 ANQGSEA. The V end lost 7 bases, the J end lost 0 bases, and 13 bases lay between the germline ends. The CDR3 has 14 amino acids. The CDR3 loop reads CSAGTANSNQPQHF. Here the CDR3 DNA reads TGCAGCGCTGGGACGGCTAATAGCAATCAGCCCCAGCATTTT.

This clonotype was counted between two and nine times. This chain uses TRBV6-5 with TRBJ1-4; 8 nucleotides match TRBD1. The V gene's germline CDR1 is MNHEY and CDR2 SVGAGI. CDR3 length equals 12 residues. J was trimmed by 7 bases and V by 5 bases; bases with no gene match: 0. The CDR3 sequence: CASSGQGEKLFF. In nucleotides, the CDR3 is TGTGCCAGCAGTGGACAGGGTGAAAAACTGTTTTTT.

The chain is built from TRBV29-1 and TRBJ2-1, with 12 nucleotides matching TRBD2. The CDR3 is 18 residues long. The ends lost 1 base at V and 2 bases at J; junction bases unmatched: 9. Germline V gives CDR1 SQVTM, CDR2 ANQGSEA. As DNA, the CDR3 is TGCAGCGTTGAAGGACTAGCGGGAGCGCGCAATACCTACAATGAGCAGTTCTTC. It is translated as CSVEGLAGARNTYNEQFF.

The count of this clonotype is one. This sequence joins TRBV5-1 and TRBJ2-1; D possibly uses TRBD1 or TRBD2 (5 bases each). Germline CDR1 and CDR2: SGHRS and YFSETQ. CDR3 length: 15 residues. Trimming took 0 bases from V and 4 from J, leaving 11 bases between them. CDR3 residues: CASSLGDRGYNEQFF. The CDR3 DNA follows: TGCGCCAGCAGCTTGGGGGACCGAGGGTACAATGAGCAGTTCTTC.

A few counts support this clonotype. V usage is TRBV29-1 and J usage is TRBJ1-1; D remains ambiguous. The V end was cut by 5 bases, the J end by 2 bases, with 9 bases between. This CDR3 region has 12 residues. The V gene's germline CDR1 is SQVTM and CDR2 ANQGSEA. As DNA, the CDR3 is TGCAGCGTTTCGCTGGGAAACACTGAAGCTTTCTTT. Its protein is CSVSLGNTEAFF.

The CDR3 loop reads CAWIDSIKGNTEAFF. The CDR3 DNA sequence: TGTGCCTGGATTGACTCCATCAAGGGCAACACTGAAGCTTTCTTT. The chain has TRBV30 and TRBJ1-1; unclear D gene. The V gene lost 4 bases and the J gene lost 2 bases, with 17 bases spanning the gap. This CDR3 is 15 amino acids long. The germline gives CDR1 GTSNPN, CDR2 SVGIG (reference sequence). The full variable domain, with the rest looked up from reference TRBV30 and TRBJ1-1, is SQTIHQWPATLVQPVGSPLSLECTVEGTSNPNLYWYRQAAGRGLQLLFYSVGIGQISSEVPQNLSASRPQDRQFILSSKKLLLSDSGFYLCAWIDSIKGNTEAFFGQGTRLTVV.

This chain joins TRBV6-5 and TRBJ2-5; unclear D gene. Looked up from germline, CDR1 is MNHEY and CDR2 is SVGAGI. Trimming left V 0 bases short and J 2 bases short, with 10 bases between. The CDR3 is made up of 15 amino acids. CDR3 sequence (DNA): TGTGCCAGCAGTTACTCATTAGCTTCTCAAGAGACCCAGTACTTC. Protein product: CASSYSLASQETQYF.

The chain joins TRBV19 to TRBJ2-5; TRBD2 matches 10 bases. The CDR3 consists of 16 residues. Germline CDR1 and CDR2: LNHDA and SQIVND (reference sequence). V trimming: 0 bases; J trimming: 5 bases; junction bases outside the gene matches: 6. As DNA, the CDR3 is TGTGCCAGTAGTATAGATCTACTAGCGGGAAGCGAGACCCAGTACTTC. This encodes CASSIDLLAGSETQYF.

This chain joins TRBV27 and TRBJ2-3; a weak D match, TRBD2 (5 bases). The CDR3 is 13 amino acids. V shed 5 bases and J shed 2 bases, with 8 bases lying between them. Germline CDR1 is MNHEY and CDR2 is SMNVEV (reference sequence). In DNA form, the CDR3 reads TGTGCCAGCAGTCCCGGGAACACAGATACGCAGTATTTT. It encodes CASSPGNTDTQYF.

CDR3 coding DNA: TGTGCCAGCAGGCGAGGACTAGCCGGAGCGACAAGCAATGAGCAGTTCTTC. Protein sequence: CASRRGLAGATSNEQFF. J is TRBJ2-1 and V is TRBV7-8; 8 bases line up with TRBD2. This CDR3 has 17 residues. With 6 bases clipped from V and 6 bases from J, the junction kept 16 bases outside the gene matches. Germline values: CDR1 SGHVS, CDR2 FQNEAQ.

The chain combines TRBV19 with TRBJ1-1; maybe TRBD1 (6 bases). The length of the CDR3 is 13 residues. V lost 6 bases, J lost 1 base, and 9 bases lay in between. Per germline, CDR1 LNHDA and CDR2 SQIVND (reference sequence). CDR3 region: CASSDRQNTEAFF. The DNA of the CDR3 is TGTGCCAGTAGCGACAGGCAGAACACTGAAGCTTTCTTT.

The chain carries TRBV29-1 and TRBJ2-3, with D possibly TRBD2 on 6 matching bases. Germline V CDR1 and CDR2: SQVTM, ANQGSEA. CDR3 size: 14 residues. Trimming stripped 4 bases from V and 1 base from J, with 12 bases between. The CDR3, as DNA: TGCAGCGTTGTTTCGTGGGAGGGCACAGATACGCAGTATTTT. Amino acids: CSVVSWEGTDTQYF.

J is TRBJ2-3 and V is TRBV27; D gene unclear. The V gene lost 5 bases and the J gene lost 1 base, with 7 bases spanning the gap. The CDR3 consists of 13 residues. Germline V gives CDR1 MNHEY, CDR2 SMNVEV (reference sequence). Written as DNA, the CDR3 is TGTGCCAGCAGTATTCACGGCACAGATACGCAGTATTTT. This gives the protein CASSIHGTDTQYF.

The chain is built from TRBV19 and TRBJ1-5; no firm D call. This CDR3 spans 14 amino acids. CDR1 and CDR2 from the germline V gene are LNHDA and SQIVND (reference sequence). V was pared by 2 bases and J by 2 bases, with 7 bases between. In nucleotides, the CDR3 is TGTGCCAGTAGTATACGGCAGGGCAATCAGCCCCAGCATTTT. Its translation: CASSIRQGNQPQHF.

Points on this clonotype: A junction end diverges from the germline sequence, so it may reflect a read error. This chain joins TRBV30 and TRBJ1-2, with D unresolved. CDR1 and CDR2 from the germline V gene are GTSNPN and SVGIG (reference sequence). CDR3 length equals 12 residues. The CDR3 sequence is CAWGVGAYGYTF. DNA for the CDR3: TGTGCCTGGGGTGTAGGAGCGTATGGCTACACCTTC.

J is TRBJ2-7 and V is TRBV5-1; perhaps D is TRBD1 or TRBD2 (5 bases each). CDR3 length: 14 amino acids. CDR1 SGHRS and CDR2 YFSETQ come from the germline V gene. The V gene lost 0 bases and the J gene lost 3 bases, with 10 bases spanning the gap. CDR3 loop: CASSLVGGGYEQYF. The CDR3 DNA reads as TGCGCCAGCAGCTTGGTGGGTGGGGGCTACGAGCAGTACTTC.

In its sample, this clonotype was seen once. This rearrangement joins TRBV4-1 to TRBJ2-1; D is ambiguous. The CDR3 runs 13 residues. V lost 4 bases and J lost 6, with 10 bases in between. CDR1 MGHRA and CDR2 YSYEKL come from the germline V gene. CDR3 protein: CASSRDFPNEQFF. CDR3 nucleotides: TGCGCCAGCAGCCGGGATTTTCCCAATGAGCAGTTCTTC.

There are a few counts of this clonotype. CDR3 residues: CSVEGPGLAPGTQYF. The CDR3 DNA reads as TGCAGCGTTGAAGGGCCGGGACTAGCTCCGGGGACCCAGTACTTC. The V gene is TRBV29-1, the J gene TRBJ2-5, with 9 nucleotides matching TRBD2. This CDR3 is built from 15 residues. V lost 1 base and J lost 7; bases outside the gene matches: 10. The germline V gene encodes CDR1 SQVTM and CDR2 ANQGSEA.

The CDR3 nucleotides are TGTGCCAGTAGAGGGGGGCCCACCGGGCACATTCAGTACTTC. This sequence encodes CASRGGPTGHIQYF. This rearrangement joins TRBV19 to TRBJ2-4; D may be TRBD1 or TRBD2 (6 bases each). The CDR3 has 14 residues. V was clipped by 6 bases and J by 8 bases, with 17 bases between them. CDR1 is LNHDA and CDR2 is SQIVND in the germline V gene (reference sequence).

The gene calls are TRBV13 and TRBJ1-2; TRBD1 agrees at 10 bases. Germline CDR1 reads PRHDT; CDR2 reads FYEKMQ (reference sequence). The CDR3 consists of 16 residues. The V and J ends lost 5 bases and 4 bases, in that order; junction bases with no gene match: 10. The chain's CDR3 is CASSPPGQGEVYGYTF. CDR3 DNA sequence: TGTGCCAGCAGCCCCCCAGGACAGGGGGAAGTCTATGGCTACACCTTC.